A selection of T cell receptor beta chains follows, all from one sample in a study of cytomegalovirus exposure and HLA in healthy donors. Sequencing was performed with immunoSEQ multiplex PCR; in TCRdb, only in-frame clones are kept and a portion is missing. The profile shows roughly 200,000 clones, around 82% of them singletons. Specimen: PBMCs. These receptors were taken from a woman in her thirties in good health and CMV-seronegative. The CDR3 runs from the conserved cysteine through the conserved F or W. Each record gives: D gene, J gene, clone size, V gene, CDR3 DNA, CDR3 protein. D genes are given only for firm matches. Clone sizes are given selectively: once, few, many, or a class where the clone is expanded.

NA	TRBJ2-3	NA	TRBV7-2	TGTGCCAGCAGCCTTGGGAGGGATACGCAGTATTTT	CASSLGRDTQYF
NA	TRBJ2-1	NA	TRBV9	TGTGCCAGCGGCGGGACTCGTCACTACAATGAGCAGTTCTTC	CASGGTRHYNEQFF
NA	TRBJ1-5	NA	TRBV7-2	TGTGCCAGCAGCAGGGACTTAGAACAGCCCCAGCATTTT	CASSRDLEQPQHF
NA	TRBJ1-5	NA	TRBV19	TGTGCCAGTACCTTGGGGGGGGATAGCAATCAGCCCCAGCATTTT	CASTLGGDSNQPQHF
TRBD2	TRBJ2-5	NA	TRBV5-1	TGCGCCAGCAGCTTGCTAGCGGGAGTTTATCAAGAGACCCAGTACTTC	CASSLLAGVYQETQYF
TRBD1	TRBJ2-5	NA	TRBV6-6	TGTGCCAGCAGTTCTACCGAGACAGGGGTGGGAGGAACCCAGTACTTC	CASSSTETGVGGTQYF
TRBD1	TRBJ1-3	NA	TRBV11-2	TGTGCCAGCAGCCCCACCGTTGGGACAGGGGGGAACACCATATATTTT	CASSPTVGTGGNTIYF
NA	TRBJ1-2	NA	TRBV11-2	TGTGCCAGCAGCTTAGCCCACTTTAACTATGGCTACACCTTC	CASSLAHFNYGYTF
TRBD2	TRBJ2-3	NA	TRBV5-4	TGTGCCAGCAGCTCGGTAGCGGGAGAGTACACAGATACGCAGTATTTT	CASSSVAGEYTDTQYF
TRBD2	TRBJ2-2	once	TRBV7-7	TGTGCCAGCAGCTTACAGCCTAGCGGGAGTACCGGGGAGCTGTTTTTT	CASSLQPSGSTGELFF
TRBD1	TRBJ2-7	NA	TRBV9	TGTGCCAGCAGCGTAGCCCCGGGACAGGGTACGGAGCAGTACTTC	CASSVAPGQGTEQYF
NA	TRBJ1-1	NA	TRBV7-8	TGTGCCAGCAGCCCTCGGACTACCCAAAACACTGAAGCTTTCTTT	CASSPRTTQNTEAFF
NA	TRBJ1-1	NA	TRBV9	TGTGCCAGCAGCGTAGCCGCCAGGGCGAACACTGAAGCTTTCTTT	CASSVAARANTEAFF
TRBD2	TRBJ2-7	NA	TRBV29-1	TGCAGCGCCTCAGGCGGGGGCTCCTACGAGCAGTACTTC	CSASGGGSYEQYF
NA	TRBJ2-5	NA	TRBV5-6	TGTGCCAGCAGCACCACTTCCGAGACCCAGTACTTC	CASSTTSETQYF
NA	TRBJ1-1	NA	TRBV30	TGTGCCTGGAGTGTACAGGGGAACACTGAAGCTTTCTTT	CAWSVQGNTEAFF
NA	TRBJ2-1	NA	TRBV10-3	TGTGCCATCGCTAGCTACAATGAGCAGTTCTTC	CAIASYNEQFF
NA	TRBJ2-3	NA	TRBV14	TGTGCCAGCAGCCAACGAGTACAGAAAAGCACAGATACGCAGTATTTT	CASSQRVQKSTDTQYF
NA	TRBJ1-5	NA	TRBV2	TGTGCCAGCAGTGGGCAGAGCAATCAGCCCCAGCATTTT	CASSGQSNQPQHF
NA	TRBJ2-3	once	TRBV14	TGTGCCAGCAGCCAATCTTTGGGGAGAGGAGCAGATACGCAGTATTTT	CASSQSLGRGADTQYF
NA	TRBJ1-1	few	TRBV6-5	TGTGCCAGCAGTTCCGGGACAACGAACACTGAAGCTTTCTTT	CASSSGTTNTEAFF
TRBD1	TRBJ1-5	NA	TRBV5-1	TGCGCCAGCAGTAAGGGGACAGGGGGCCCAGGGGCAAATCAGCCCCAGCATTTT	CASSKGTGGPGANQPQHF
NA	TRBJ2-7	NA	TRBV18	TGTGCCAGCTCACCCCAGGACAGCGAGCAGTACTTC	CASSPQDSEQYF
NA	TRBJ1-1	NA	TRBV5-1	TGCGCCAGCAGCTTGGTGTCATCCGAGGGCTCTGAAGCTTTCTTT	CASSLVSSEGSEAFF
NA	TRBJ2-5	NA	TRBV5-4	TGTGCCAGCAGCTCACCTAGATTCGGGCCGGGAAAGACCCAAGAGACCCAGTACTTC	CASSSPRFGPGKTQETQYF
NA	TRBJ1-2	NA	TRBV29-1	TGCAGCGTGAGGGAACCTAACTATGGCTACCCCTTC	CSVREPNYGYPF
NA	TRBJ2-7	NA	TRBV9	TGTGCCAGCAGCCTGTCCTACGAGCAGTACTTC	CASSLSYEQYF
TRBD1	TRBJ1-1	NA	TRBV7-9	TGTGCCAGCAGCCCAGGGGGACAGGGGCCCTCCGGGGGTACTGAAGCTTTCTTT	CASSPGGQGPSGGTEAFF
NA	TRBJ2-3	NA	TRBV5-1	TGCGCCAGCAGCTTGGCAGGGCCAAGCACAGATACGCAGTATTTT	CASSLAGPSTDTQYF
TRBD1	TRBJ1-5	NA	TRBV6-1	TGTGCCAGCAGTGGTGGACAGGTCGGGTATCAGCCCCAGCATTTT	CASSGGQVGYQPQHF
NA	TRBJ2-1	few	TRBV5-4	TGTGCCAGCAGCTTCCATTACAATGAGCAGTTCTTC	CASSFHYNEQFF
NA	TRBJ2-2	few	TRBV5-1	TGCGCCAGCAGCTCCACAGCGGGGAACACCGGGGAGCTGTTTTTT	CASSSTAGNTGELFF
TRBD1	TRBJ2-2	NA	TRBV5-1	TGCGCCAGCAGCCCTAAGACAGGGACCACCGGGGAGCTGTTTTTT	CASSPKTGTTGELFF
TRBD1	TRBJ1-2	few	TRBV6-1	TGTGCCAGCAGTGAATTAACAGGGGGCCGTAGTGGCTACACCTTC	CASSELTGGRSGYTF
NA	TRBJ2-1	NA	TRBV18	TGTGCCAGCTCACCGCTATCTCAAGTCAATGAGCAGTTCTTC	CASSPLSQVNEQFF
TRBD1	TRBJ1-2	NA	TRBV29-1	TGCAGCGTTGAAGATCTGCCAGGACAGGGCAACTATGGCTACCCCTTC	CSVEDLPGQGNYGYPF
TRBD2	TRBJ2-7	NA	TRBV14	TGTGCCAGCAGCCATCCGCGGGGGGGCGAGCAGTACTTC	CASSHPRGGEQYF
NA	TRBJ1-2	NA	TRBV19	TGTGCCAGTAGTATAGATCGCTATTCTAACTATGGCTACACCTTC	CASSIDRYSNYGYTF